This T cell receptor (beta chain) was sequenced in a study of T cell responses to AZD1222 COVID-19 vaccine. As concerns this clone: Its antigen remains unknown.

Second doses that came at about 4 or about 12 weeks were put together. CDR3 length equals 13 residues. Deletions cut 5 bases from V and 0 bases from J, with 8 bases between. Findings of the study overall: White British ancestry dominated among donors, who included more females, and clonal diversity was possibly underestimated. Spike was spanned by vaccine-associated CD4 TCRs, with dominance at 160-218 and 743-854. Once two AZD1222 doses were given, Spike-specific TCR breadth and depth went up.

TCRdb's copy holds only in-frame clones and misses some; the assay was immunoSEQ multiplex PCR. Of around 270,000 clones listed, around 93% are singletons. The clonotype comes from an adult who received the AZD1222 COVID-19 vaccine. The gene calls are TRBV12-3 or TRBV12-4 and TRBJ2-7; D is ambiguous. This sample comprised peripheral blood, obtained 28 days after the second AZD1222 dose. The CDR3 coding sequence is TGTGCCAGCAGTCCCGGCCACTCCTACGAGCAGTACTTC. Translating it yields CASSPGHSYEQYF.